These 17 T cell receptor beta chains were all obtained from the same sample, sequenced in a study of blood T cell repertoires in COVID-19. Repertoires were generated with immunoSEQ multiplex PCR, while TCRdb's copy carries only in-frame clones and drops some. This table has some 180,000 clones, 90% appearing once. Material: peripheral blood. These receptors came from a man between 45 and 60 years old with acute or convalescent COVID-19.

This chain connects TRBV9 to TRBJ2-7, with TRBD2 matching 16 bases. Trimming took 0 bases from V and 7 from J; bases not matched to a gene: 7. The CDR3 extends over 17 amino acids. In germline, CDR1 is SGDLS, CDR2 YYNGEE. In DNA, the CDR3 is TGTGCCAGCAGCGTAGCCCCTGGGGGACTAGCGGGAGGGGAGCAGTACTTC. This encodes CASSVAPGGLAGGEQYF.

The rearrangement uses TRBV19 and TRBJ2-2, with a possible D match to TRBD2 (5 bases). The CDR3 loop spans 12 amino acids. V lost 9 bases, J lost 3 bases, and 8 bases lay in between. Germline CDR1 LNHDA, CDR2 SQIVND (reference sequence). Written as DNA, the CDR3 is TGTGCCAGCCGGCGGGACACCGGGGAGCTGTTTTTT. Translating it yields CASRRDTGELFF.

This clone showed up just a few times. For the CDR3, the DNA is TGTGCCAGCCAGGGACAGAACACTGAAGCTTTCTTT. It specifies CASQGQNTEAFF. This chain connects TRBV18 to TRBJ1-1; maybe TRBD1 (6 bases). Germline CDR1 is KGHSH and CDR2 is LQKENI. Trimming took off 8 bases at V and 1 base at J, with 8 bases between the two ends. The CDR3 consists of 12 residues.

The chain uses TRBV19 and TRBJ2-7; TRBD2 matches at 9 bases. The CDR3 is 15 amino acids. Germline CDR1 reads LNHDA; CDR2 reads SQIVND (reference sequence). After removal of 3 bases from V and 0 bases from J, the junction contained 3 bases not matched to a gene. This CDR3 reads CASSIYSGSSYEQYF. DNA for the CDR3: TGTGCCAGTAGTATCTATAGCGGGAGCTCCTACGAGCAGTACTTC.

This clone was counted a single time. This chain connects TRBV7-2 to TRBJ1-3; D unclear. The germline CDR1 and CDR2 sequences are SGHTA and FQGNSA. This CDR3 spans 12 amino acids. Trimming cost V 3 bases and J 2 bases, with 2 bases left between them. CDR3 DNA sequence: TGTGCCAGCAGCTTCACTGGAAACACCATATATTTT. The encoded protein is CASSFTGNTIYF.

This clone was detected once. Other DNA sequences in the sample encode the same CDR3. For the CDR3, the DNA is TGTGCCTGGAGTGTTCAGAACTATGGCTACACCTTC. Residues: CAWSVQNYGYTF. V and J are TRBV30 and TRBJ1-2; D not certain. This CDR3 has 12 residues. V lost 0 bases and J 2 bases, leaving 4 bases between the germline ends. CDR1 is GTSNPN, CDR2 SVGIG, per germline (reference sequence).

The chain carries TRBV7-2 and TRBJ1-4, with no clear D. The CDR3 is 14 amino acids. Deletions cut 0 bases from V and 10 bases from J, with 12 bases between. Germline V gene lookup returns CDR1 SGHTA and CDR2 FQGNSA. In nucleotides, the CDR3 is TGTGCCAGCAGCTTAGCGGAGGCAGGACGAAAACTGTTTTTT. Translated, it gives CASSLAEAGRKLFF.

V usage is TRBV28 and J usage is TRBJ2-6, with D possibly matching TRBD2 (6 bases). In germline, CDR1 is MDHEN, CDR2 SYDVKM. Trimming shortened V by 2 bases and J by 0 bases, and 11 bases separated the two germline ends. This CDR3 has 17 residues. CDR3 region: CASSLPGVYSGANVLTF. The CDR3 coding sequence is TGTGCCAGCAGTTTACCGGGGGTTTACTCTGGGGCCAACGTCCTGACTTTC.

The rearrangement links TRBV18 to TRBJ2-1, with 8 bases lining up with TRBD1. The CDR3 covers 14 residues. Trimming at V came to 5 bases and at J to 7 bases, leaving 7 bases not matched to a gene. The germline V gene has CDR1 KGHSH and CDR2 LQKENI. CDR3: CASSSQGAGNEQFF. The CDR3 DNA reads as TGTGCCAGCTCAAGCCAGGGGGCGGGAAATGAGCAGTTCTTC.

The V call is TRBV14, the J call TRBJ2-3; a weak D match, TRBD1 (5 bases). CDR3 length: 19 amino acids. Germline loops: CDR1 SGHDN, CDR2 FVKESK. The germline V and J ends were trimmed by 5 bases and 7 bases, with 31 bases remaining between them. The CDR3 region is CASSIQGPVSTIRRNTQYF. The CDR3 nucleotides read TGTGCCAGCAGCATTCAGGGCCCGGTTTCCACAATACGACGGAATACGCAGTATTTT.

The rearrangement joins TRBV7-9 to TRBJ2-7; D not resolved. Per the germline V gene, CDR1 is SEHNR and CDR2 is FQNEAQ (reference sequence). Trimming cost V 1 base and J 3 bases, with 4 bases left between them. The CDR3 is made up of 12 amino acids. In DNA, the CDR3 is TGTGCCAGCAGCTTAGTCGGCTACGAGCAGTACTTC. Its protein is CASSLVGYEQYF.

The chain is built from TRBV19 and TRBJ2-5; D uncertain. Trimming removed 3 bases at V and 5 bases at J, with 4 bases between. Per the germline V gene, CDR1 is LNHDA and CDR2 is SQIVND (reference sequence). The CDR3 length is 11 residues. In DNA form, the CDR3 reads TGTGCCAGTAGTATCGAGGAGACCCAGTACTTC. Protein sequence: CASSIEETQYF.

This clone was seen more than once but under ten times. The genes are TRBV7-8 and TRBJ2-2; 10 positions agree with TRBD1. The CDR3 length is 15 residues. The V gene's germline CDR1 is SGHVS and CDR2 FQNEAQ. V was clipped by 10 bases and J by 7 bases; unmatched bases: 12. DNA of the CDR3: TGTGCCATTTCACCCCGGACAGGGGGGATCGGGGAGCTGTTTTTT. Translating gives CAISPRTGGIGELFF. Using reference TRBV7-8 and TRBJ2-2 for the parts outside the CDR3, the full variable domain is GAGVSQSPRYKVAKRGQDVALRCDPISGHVSLFWYQQALGQGPEFLTYFQNEAQLDKSGLPSDRFFAERPEGSVSTLKIQRTQQEDSAVYLCAISPRTGGIGELFFGEGSRLTVL.

The rearrangement uses TRBV3-1 (or the pseudogene TRBV3-2) and TRBJ1-1; 7 nucleotides match TRBD1. Germline V lookup: CDR1 LGHDT, CDR2 YNNKEL (reference sequence). CDR3 length: 15 residues. Trimming at V came to 4 bases and at J to 0 bases, leaving 5 bases not matched to a gene. The CDR3 DNA reads as TGTGCCAGCAGCCGAAAGACAGGGATGAACACTGAAGCTTTCTTT. Translated: CASSRKTGMNTEAFF.

J is TRBJ1-5 and V is TRBV27; unclear D gene. There are 14 residues in the CDR3. Trimming stripped 6 bases from V and 0 bases from J, with 9 bases between. Germline CDR1 reads MNHEY; CDR2 reads SMNVEV (reference sequence). CDR3 sequence: CASRAPYSNQPQHF. Here the CDR3 DNA reads TGTGCCAGCAGGGCACCGTATAGCAATCAGCCCCAGCATTTT.

This chain connects TRBV3-1 (or the pseudogene TRBV3-2) to TRBJ1-6; D is ambiguous. Per the germline V gene, CDR1 is LGHDT and CDR2 is YNNKEL (reference sequence). The length of the CDR3 is 11 residues. The ends were cut back, 3 bases at V and 10 bases at J, with 4 bases in the middle. Here the CDR3 DNA reads TGTGCCAGCAGCCATAGCTCACCCCTCCACTTT. Its translation is CASSHSSPLHF.

This chain connects TRBV10-1 to TRBJ2-7, with D possibly matching TRBD2 (6 bases). The CDR3 has 21 residues. V shed 0 bases and J shed 0 bases, with 27 bases lying between them. In germline, CDR1 is WNHNN, CDR2 SYGVQD (reference sequence). CDR3 sequence: CASSESLATPLEDASSYEQYV. As DNA, the CDR3 is TGCGCCAGCAGTGAGTCCCTAGCGACCCCGCTAGAGGACGCAAGCTCCTACGAGCAGTACGTC.